This TCR beta chain was found in a study of blood T cell repertoires in COVID-19. Study context: Researchers got acute and convalescent COVID-19 samples from the United States, Italy and Spain.

The germline CDR1 and CDR2 sequences are MGHRA and YSYEKL. V was clipped by 5 bases and J by 2 bases; unmatched bases: 10. This CDR3 comprises 16 residues. Source study methods: The authors estimated nucleated cell counts from reference gene primer amplification. TCRdb's copy holds only in-frame clones and misses some; the assay was immunoSEQ multiplex PCR. That table is the source of V, J and clone size, and D and trimming were worked out from the DNA. The repertoire consists of some 150,000 clones, with roughly 86% occurring once and the leading ten covering roughly 3%. This TCR was recovered from a man between 65 and 85 years old with acute or convalescent COVID-19. The sample comprised peripheral blood. The rearrangement uses TRBV4-1 and TRBJ2-7; 9 bases match TRBD2. CDR3 nucleotides: TGCGCCAGCAGCGCCACCCCTAGACTAGCGGCCTACGAGCAGTACTTC. This sequence encodes CASSATPRLAAYEQYF.